The following is a T cell receptor beta chain sequence with its context. Its specificity is unknown. The data stem from a study of T-cell memory formation after mild COVID-19. Study summary: TCR clusters were mostly donor specific.

Germline V gene lookup returns CDR1 LNHDA and CDR2 SQIVND (reference sequence). The length of the CDR3 is 14 residues. V was shortened by 6 bases and J by 3 bases, with 13 bases between the two germline ends. Study conclusions and caveats: The main location of contracting CD4+ clones was CM and EM, and that of contracting CD8+ clones was EMRA. Prior to infection, memory already included some responding clones, suggesting cross-reactive memory joined.

A 5'RACE reaction primed in the constant segment made cDNA libraries of TCR alpha and TCR beta, and these carried sample barcodes and UMIs. Using its own MiXCR run on the 5' RACE reads, TCRdb lists one record per CDR3 protein. The table lists some 450,000 distinct CDR3 sequences, 18% of them singletons. The genes are TRBV19 and TRBJ2-3; a weak D match, TRBD2 (6 bases). Sequences were obtained from PBMCs or a T cell subset sorted from them (not recorded which). This receptor was obtained from a man between 18 and 35 years old who had mild COVID-19 (a few samples of this study predate the infection). Cell type and time point are not known. The CDR3 bases are TGTGCCAGTAGGGCGGCTAGCGCAACAGATACGCAGTATTTT. This codes for CASRAASATDTQYF.